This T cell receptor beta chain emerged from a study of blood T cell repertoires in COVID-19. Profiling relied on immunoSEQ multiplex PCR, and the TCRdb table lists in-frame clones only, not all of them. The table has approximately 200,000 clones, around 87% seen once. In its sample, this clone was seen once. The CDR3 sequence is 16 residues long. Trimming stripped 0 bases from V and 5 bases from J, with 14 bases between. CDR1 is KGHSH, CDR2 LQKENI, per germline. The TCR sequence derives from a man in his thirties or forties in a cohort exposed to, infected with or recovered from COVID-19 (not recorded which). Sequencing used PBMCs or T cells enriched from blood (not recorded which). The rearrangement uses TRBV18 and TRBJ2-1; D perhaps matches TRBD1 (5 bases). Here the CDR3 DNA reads TGTGCCAGCTCACCACCTATAGGGGTTCAGGACAATGAGCAGTTCTTC. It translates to CASSPPIGVQDNEQFF.